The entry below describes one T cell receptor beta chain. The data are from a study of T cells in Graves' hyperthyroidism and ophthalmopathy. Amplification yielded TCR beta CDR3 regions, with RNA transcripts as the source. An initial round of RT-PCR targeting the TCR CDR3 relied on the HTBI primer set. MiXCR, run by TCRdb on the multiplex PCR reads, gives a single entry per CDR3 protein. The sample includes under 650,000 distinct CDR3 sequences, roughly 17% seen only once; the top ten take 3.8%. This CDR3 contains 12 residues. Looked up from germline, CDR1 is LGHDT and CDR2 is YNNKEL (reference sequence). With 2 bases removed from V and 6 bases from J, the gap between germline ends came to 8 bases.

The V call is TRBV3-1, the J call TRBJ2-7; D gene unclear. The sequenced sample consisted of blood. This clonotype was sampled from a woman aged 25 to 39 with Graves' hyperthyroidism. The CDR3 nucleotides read TGTGCCAGCAGCCAAATCTTCGGCGAGCAGTACTTC. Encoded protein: CASSQIFGEQYF.